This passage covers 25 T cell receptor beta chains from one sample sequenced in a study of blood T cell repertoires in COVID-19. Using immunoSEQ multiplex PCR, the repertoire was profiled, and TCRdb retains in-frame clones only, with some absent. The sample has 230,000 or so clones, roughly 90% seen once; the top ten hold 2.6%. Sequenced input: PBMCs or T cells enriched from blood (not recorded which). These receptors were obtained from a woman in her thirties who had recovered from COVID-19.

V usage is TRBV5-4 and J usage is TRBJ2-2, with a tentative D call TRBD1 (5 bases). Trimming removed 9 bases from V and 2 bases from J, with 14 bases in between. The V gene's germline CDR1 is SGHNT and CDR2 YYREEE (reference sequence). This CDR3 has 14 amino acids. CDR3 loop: CATSWGFNTGELFF. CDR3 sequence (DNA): TGTGCCACTTCGTGGGGCTTCAACACCGGGGAGCTGTTTTTT.

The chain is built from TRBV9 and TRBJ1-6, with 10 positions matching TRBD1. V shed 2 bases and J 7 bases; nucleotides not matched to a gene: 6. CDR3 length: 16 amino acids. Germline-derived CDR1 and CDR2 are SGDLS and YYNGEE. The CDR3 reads CASSVNRDRGNSPLHF. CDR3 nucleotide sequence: TGTGCCAGCAGCGTGAATAGGGACAGGGGAAATTCACCCCTCCACTTT.

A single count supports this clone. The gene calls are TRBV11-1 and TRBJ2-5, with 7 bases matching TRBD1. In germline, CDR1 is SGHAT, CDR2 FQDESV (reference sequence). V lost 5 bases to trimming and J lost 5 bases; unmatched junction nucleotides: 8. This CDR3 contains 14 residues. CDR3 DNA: TGTGCCAGCAGCCCACAGGGGTATCGGGAGACCCAGTACTTC. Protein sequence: CASSPQGYRETQYF.

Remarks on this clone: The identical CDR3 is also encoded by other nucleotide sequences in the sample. The CDR3 loop reads CASSLNRGGYTF. Written as DNA, the CDR3 is TGTGCCAGCAGTTTAAACAGGGGTGGCTACACCTTC. The chain has TRBV11-2 and TRBJ1-2, with 7 bases identical to TRBD1. There are 12 residues in the CDR3. J gave up 7 bases and V 6 bases, and 5 bases lay outside the gene matches. CDR1 and CDR2 from the germline V gene are SGHAT and FQNNGV.

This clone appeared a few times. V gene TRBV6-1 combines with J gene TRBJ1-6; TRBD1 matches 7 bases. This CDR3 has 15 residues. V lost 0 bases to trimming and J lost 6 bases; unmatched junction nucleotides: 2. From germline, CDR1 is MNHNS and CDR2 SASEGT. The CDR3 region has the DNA TGTGCCAGCAGTGAAGCGGACAGGCCTAATTCACCCCTCCACTTT. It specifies CASSEADRPNSPLHF.

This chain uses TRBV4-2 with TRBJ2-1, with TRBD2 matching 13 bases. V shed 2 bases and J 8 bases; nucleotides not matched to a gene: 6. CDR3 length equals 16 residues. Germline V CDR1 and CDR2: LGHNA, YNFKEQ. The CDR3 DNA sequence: TGTGCCAGCAGCCAACCAGGACTAGCGGGGGAATATGAGCAGTTCTTC. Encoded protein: CASSQPGLAGEYEQFF.

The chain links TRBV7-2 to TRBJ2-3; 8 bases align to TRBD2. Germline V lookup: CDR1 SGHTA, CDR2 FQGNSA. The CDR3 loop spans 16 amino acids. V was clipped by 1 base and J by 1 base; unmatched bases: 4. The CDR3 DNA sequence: TGTGCCAGCAGCTTAGGGGGACTAGGGCGCACAGATACGCAGTATTTT. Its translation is CASSLGGLGRTDTQYF.

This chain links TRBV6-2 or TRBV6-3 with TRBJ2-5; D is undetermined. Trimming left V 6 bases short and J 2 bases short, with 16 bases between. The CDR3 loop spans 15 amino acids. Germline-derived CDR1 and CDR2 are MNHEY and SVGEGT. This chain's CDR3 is CASSRPRGQQETQYF. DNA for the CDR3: TGTGCCAGCAGCCGACCCCGAGGCCAGCAAGAGACCCAGTACTTC.

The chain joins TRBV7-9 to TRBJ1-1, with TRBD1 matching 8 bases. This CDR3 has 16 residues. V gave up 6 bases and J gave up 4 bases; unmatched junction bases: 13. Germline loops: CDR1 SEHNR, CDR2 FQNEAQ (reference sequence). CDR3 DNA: TGTGCCAGCAGTCGCACAGGGGGAAGGGGGTTCACTGAAGCTTTCTTT. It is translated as CASSRTGGRGFTEAFF.

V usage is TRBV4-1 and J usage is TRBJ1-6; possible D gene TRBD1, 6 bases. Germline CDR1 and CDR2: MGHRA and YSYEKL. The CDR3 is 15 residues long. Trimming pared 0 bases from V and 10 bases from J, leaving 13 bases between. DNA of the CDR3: TGCGCCAGCAGCCAAGATTTCAGGGGAAACTCACCCCTCCACTTT. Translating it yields CASSQDFRGNSPLHF.

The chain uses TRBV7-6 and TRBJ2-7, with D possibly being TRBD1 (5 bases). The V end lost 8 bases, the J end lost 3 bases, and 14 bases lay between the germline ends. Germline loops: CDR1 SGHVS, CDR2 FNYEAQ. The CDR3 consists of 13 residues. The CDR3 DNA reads TGTGCCAGCGCCCAGGGTGGTTACTACGAGCAGTACTTC. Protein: CASAQGGYYEQYF.

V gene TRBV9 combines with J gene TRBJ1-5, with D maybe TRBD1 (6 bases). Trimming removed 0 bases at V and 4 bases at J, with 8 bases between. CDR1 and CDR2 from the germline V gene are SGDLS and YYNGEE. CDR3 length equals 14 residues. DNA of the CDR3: TGTGCCAGCAGCGTAGACAGGGAGAATCAGCCCCAGCATTTT. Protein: CASSVDRENQPQHF.

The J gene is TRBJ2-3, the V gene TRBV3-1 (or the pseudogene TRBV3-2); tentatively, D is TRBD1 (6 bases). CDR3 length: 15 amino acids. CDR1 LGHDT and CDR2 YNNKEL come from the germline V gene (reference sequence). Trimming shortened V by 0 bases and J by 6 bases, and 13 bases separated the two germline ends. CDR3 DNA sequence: TGTGCCAGCAGCCAAGAGCCTAACAGGGTGGATACGCAGTATTTT. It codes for CASSQEPNRVDTQYF.

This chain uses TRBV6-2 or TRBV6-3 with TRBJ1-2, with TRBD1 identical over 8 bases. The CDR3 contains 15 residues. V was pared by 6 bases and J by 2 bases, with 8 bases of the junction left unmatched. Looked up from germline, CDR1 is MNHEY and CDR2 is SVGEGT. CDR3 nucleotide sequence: TGTGCCAGCAGCCTTACCCGGACAGGGAACTATGGCTACACCTTC. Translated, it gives CASSLTRTGNYGYTF.

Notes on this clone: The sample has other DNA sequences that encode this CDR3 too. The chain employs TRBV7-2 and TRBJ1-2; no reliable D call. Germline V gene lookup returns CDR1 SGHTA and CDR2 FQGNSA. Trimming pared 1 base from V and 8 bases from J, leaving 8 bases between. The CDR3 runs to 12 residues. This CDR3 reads CASSLVGGGYTF. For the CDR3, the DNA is TGTGCCAGCAGCTTAGTGGGAGGCGGCTACACCTTC.

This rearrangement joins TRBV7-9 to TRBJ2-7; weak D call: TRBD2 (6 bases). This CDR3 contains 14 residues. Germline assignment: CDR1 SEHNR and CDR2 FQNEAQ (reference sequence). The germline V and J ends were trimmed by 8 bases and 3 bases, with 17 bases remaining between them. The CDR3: CASAPRGLIYEQYF. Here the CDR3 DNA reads TGTGCCAGCGCTCCAAGGGGACTGATCTACGAGCAGTACTTC.

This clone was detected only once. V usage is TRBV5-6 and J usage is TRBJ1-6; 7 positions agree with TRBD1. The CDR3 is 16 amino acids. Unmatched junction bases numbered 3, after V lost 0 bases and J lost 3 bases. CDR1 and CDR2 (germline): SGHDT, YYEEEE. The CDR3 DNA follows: TGTGCCAGCAGCTTGGGGCAGGGGGGCTATAATTCACCCCTCCACTTT. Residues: CASSLGQGGYNSPLHF.

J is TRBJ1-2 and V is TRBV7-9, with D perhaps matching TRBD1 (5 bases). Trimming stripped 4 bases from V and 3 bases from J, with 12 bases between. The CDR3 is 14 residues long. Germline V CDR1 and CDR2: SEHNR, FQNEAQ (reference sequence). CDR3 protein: CASSSEGEDYGYTF. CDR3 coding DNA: TGTGCCAGCAGCTCGGAAGGGGAGGACTATGGCTACACCTTC.

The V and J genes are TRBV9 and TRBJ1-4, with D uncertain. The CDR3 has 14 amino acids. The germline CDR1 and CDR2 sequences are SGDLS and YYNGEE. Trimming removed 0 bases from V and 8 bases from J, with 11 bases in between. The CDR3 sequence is CASSVEGRGEKLFF. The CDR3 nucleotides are TGTGCCAGCAGCGTAGAAGGTCGGGGAGAAAAACTGTTTTTT.

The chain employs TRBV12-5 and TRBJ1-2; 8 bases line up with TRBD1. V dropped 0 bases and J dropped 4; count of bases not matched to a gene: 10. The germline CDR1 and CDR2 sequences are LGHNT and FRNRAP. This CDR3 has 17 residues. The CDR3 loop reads CASGLVSVTGDSYGYTF. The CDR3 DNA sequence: TGTGCTAGTGGTTTGGTGTCGGTGACAGGGGATAGCTATGGCTACACCTTC. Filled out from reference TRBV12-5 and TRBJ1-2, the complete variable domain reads DARVTQTPRHKVTEMGQEVTMRCQPILGHNTVFWYRQTMMQGLELLAYFRNRAPLDDSGMPKDRFSAEMPDATLATLKIQPSEPRDSAVYFCASGLVSVTGDSYGYTFGSGTRLTVV.

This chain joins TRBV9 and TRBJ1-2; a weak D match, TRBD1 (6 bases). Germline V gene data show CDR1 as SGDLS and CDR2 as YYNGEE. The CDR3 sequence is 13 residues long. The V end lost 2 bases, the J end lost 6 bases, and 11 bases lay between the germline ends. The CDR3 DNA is TGTGCCAGCAGCGTTGACCGGACAGATGGCTACACCTTC. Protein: CASSVDRTDGYTF.

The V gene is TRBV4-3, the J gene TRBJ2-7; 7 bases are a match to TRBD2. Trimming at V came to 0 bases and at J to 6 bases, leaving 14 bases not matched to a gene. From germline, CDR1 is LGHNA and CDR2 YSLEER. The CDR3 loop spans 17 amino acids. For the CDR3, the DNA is TGCGCCAGCAGCCAAGACCATTCCCCATGGGGGGGTGCCGAGCAGTACTTC. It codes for CASSQDHSPWGGAEQYF.

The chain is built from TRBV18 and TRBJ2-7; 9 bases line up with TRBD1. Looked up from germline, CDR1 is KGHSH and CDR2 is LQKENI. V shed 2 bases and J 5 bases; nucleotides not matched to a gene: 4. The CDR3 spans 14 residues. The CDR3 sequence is CASSPGTGNNEQYF. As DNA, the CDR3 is TGTGCCAGCTCACCAGGGACAGGGAACAACGAGCAGTACTTC.

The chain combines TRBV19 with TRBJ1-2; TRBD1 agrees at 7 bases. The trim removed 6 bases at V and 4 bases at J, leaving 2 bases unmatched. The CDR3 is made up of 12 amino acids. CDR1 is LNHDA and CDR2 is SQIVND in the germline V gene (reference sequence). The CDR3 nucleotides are TGTGCCAGTAGCTGGACAGGCTATGGCTACACCTTC. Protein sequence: CASSWTGYGYTF.

CDR3 region: CASSFLQGNYGYTF. For the CDR3, the DNA is TGTGCCAGCAGTTTCCTACAGGGGAACTATGGCTACACCTTC. The J gene is TRBJ1-2, the V gene TRBV6-5; 7 nucleotides line up with TRBD1. The CDR3 is 14 residues long. Germline CDR1 is MNHEY and CDR2 is SVGAGI. After removal of 4 bases from V and 2 bases from J, the junction contained 4 bases not matched to a gene.